The present T cell receptor (beta chain) was sequenced within a study of OX40 agonist ivuxolimab in advanced cancers. Turning to the study itself: Intravenous ivuxolimab was administered to patients every 2 weeks at 0.01 to 10 mg/kg. The dose-escalation group included hepatocellular carcinoma, melanoma, renal cell carcinoma and head and neck cancer. Study-wide results and caveats: Antigens targeted by the expanded peripheral T cells were not determined. At 0.1 to 3.0 mg/kg, CD4+ and CD8+ blood T cells expanded clonally by week 6.

In regard to this clone: The antigen remains unidentified.

Repertoires were generated with immunoSEQ multiplex PCR, while TCRdb's copy carries only in-frame clones and drops some. This sample has 20,000 to 25,000 clones, with approximately 82% found just once. The CDR3 has 17 amino acids. J was trimmed by 8 bases and V by 5 bases; bases with no gene match: 16. CDR1 SGHNT and CDR2 YYREEE come from the germline V gene (reference sequence). This chain uses TRBV5-4 with TRBJ1-1; the match to TRBD1 covers 12 bases. This TCR was recovered from an adult with an advanced solid tumor such as melanoma, head and neck, liver or kidney cancer. Sequenced material: CD4+ or CD8+ T cells sorted from blood, taken in a trial of the OX40 agonist ivuxolimab. As DNA, the CDR3 is TGTGCCAGCAGAATGGGCCCGGGACAGGGGGCTTGGACCGAAGCTTTCTTT. Residues: CASRMGPGQGAWTEAFF. Filled out from reference TRBV5-4 and TRBJ1-1, the complete variable domain reads ETGVTQSPTHLIKTRGQQVTLRCSSQSGHNTVSWYQQALGQGPQFIFQYYREEENGRGNFPPRFSGLQFPNYSSELNVNALELDDSALYLCASRMGPGQGAWTEAFFGQGTRLTVV.